This record concerns one T cell receptor (beta chain) sequence. Antigen: not known. J was trimmed by 5 bases and V by 5 bases; bases with no gene match: 9. Per germline, CDR1 MNHEY and CDR2 SVGAGI. The CDR3 length is 14 residues. This entry is derived from a study of cytomegalovirus exposure and HLA in healthy donors. Study results and caveats: Across all donors, roughly uniform sequencing depth was an assumption of the presence/absence analyses. Exclusion applied to some V segments, including TRBV6-2 and TRBV6-3, as they were indistinguishable.

Researchers ran the PCR with 60 Vbeta and 13 Jbeta primers. Data came from immunoSEQ multiplex PCR; TCRdb stores just in-frame clones and leaves some out. The table shows 120,000 or so clones, with around 66% occurring only once. Unrecorded immune exposure was likely among donors, who were nominally healthy when sampled. The sequenced material came from PBMCs. This chain links TRBV6-5 with TRBJ2-7; TRBD1 agrees at 7 bases. The TCR was taken from a woman in her forties in good health and CMV-seropositive. DNA of the CDR3: TGTGCCAGCAGTCGTCCGGGACAGAATCACGAGCAGTACTTC. It is translated as CASSRPGQNHEQYF.